The 23 T cell receptor beta chains reported below all come from one sample, sequenced in a study of blood T cell repertoires in COVID-19. Produced via immunoSEQ multiplex PCR; TCRdb's table is partial and in-frame only. The sample yields approximately 260,000 clones, approximately 83% seen once. The sequenced sample consisted of PBMCs or T cells enriched from blood (not recorded which). These receptors originate from a woman in her thirties or forties with acute COVID-19.

V is TRBV21-1 and J is TRBJ2-7; the table's D call, TRBD2, has no DNA check behind it. TRBV21-1 is given as a pseudogene. The CDR3 contains 14 residues. The CDR3 protein is CASSTPSGSYEQYF. As DNA, the CDR3 is TGTGCCAGCAGCACCCCTAGCGGGTCCTACGAGCAGTACTTC.

The chain couples TRBV7-9 to TRBJ2-7, with 10 bases lining up with TRBD1. CDR1 is SEHNR and CDR2 is FQNEAQ in the germline V gene (reference sequence). This CDR3 is built from 16 residues. Germline trimming cut 5 bases from V and 5 bases from J; bases unmatched to any gene: 12. CDR3 bases: TGTGCCAGCAGCCCGAGGGGGGGACAGGGGATGCACGAGCAGTACTTC. This encodes CASSPRGGQGMHEQYF.

This chain joins TRBV30 and TRBJ2-2, with D possibly matching TRBD1 (7 bases). Germline V gene sequence: CDR1 GTSNPN, CDR2 SVGIG (reference sequence). Trimming shortened V by 5 bases and J by 0 bases, and 10 bases separated the two germline ends. The CDR3 has 14 amino acids. This chain's CDR3 is CAWAGQSNTGELFF. For the CDR3, the DNA is TGTGCCTGGGCGGGACAGTCGAACACCGGGGAGCTGTTTTTT.

The chain couples TRBV10-3 to TRBJ1-1; no firm D call. Looked up from germline, CDR1 is ENHRY and CDR2 is SYGVKD. The V end was cut by 1 base, the J end by 1 base, with 7 bases between. CDR3 size: 14 residues. As DNA, the CDR3 is TGTGCCATCAGTGAGTATAAAGCGAACACTGAAGCTTTCTTT. It yields the protein CAISEYKANTEAFF.

In regard to this clone: The junction shows a germline mismatch at one end, possibly a read error. The V gene is TRBV30, the J gene TRBJ1-2; 7 nucleotides agree with TRBD1. The germline V gene encodes CDR1 GTSNPN and CDR2 SVGIG (reference sequence). The CDR3 is 14 amino acids. The DNA of the CDR3 is TGTGCCTGGAGCGTGGGCCCTCCGACAGGGCATAGTTCTTTC. Its translation is CAWSVGPPTGHSSF. Complete variable domain (other parts from reference TRBV30 and TRBJ1-2): SQTIHQWPATLVQPVGSPLSLECTVEGTSNPNLYWYRQAAGRGLQLLFYSVGIGQISSEVPQNLSASRPQDRQFILSSKKLLLSDSGFYLCAWSVGPPTGHSSFGSGTRLTVV.

The chain has TRBV21-1 and TRBJ1-6; the table's D gene call, TRBD1, was not cross checked with the DNA. TRBV21-1 is reported as a pseudogene. CDR3 length equals 13 residues. The DNA for the CDR3 is TGTGCGGATGTGGCCTACAGGGATTCACCCCTCCACTTT. Protein sequence: CADVAYRDSPLHF.

Regarding this clone: A junction end diverges from the germline sequence, so it may reflect a read error. The chain carries TRBV7-7 and TRBJ2-7; 12 bases agree with TRBD2. The length of the CDR3 is 16 residues. Per germline, CDR1 SSHAT and CDR2 FNYEAQ (reference sequence). The CDR3 nucleotides are TGTGCTAGCACCGGGACTAGCGGGCCGACCTCCTACGAGCAGTACTTC. Translation: CASTGTSGPTSYEQYF.

The chain is built from TRBV7-3 and TRBJ2-1, with TRBD2 identical over 10 bases. Germline values: CDR1 SGHTA, CDR2 FQGTGA. The V segment lost 2 bases and the J segment 10 bases; nucleotides outside the gene matches: 2. This CDR3 contains 13 residues. This CDR3 is CASSLLAGVEQFF. CDR3 bases: TGTGCCAGCAGCTTACTAGCGGGAGTGGAGCAGTTCTTC. The full variable domain, with the rest looked up from reference TRBV7-3 and TRBJ2-1, is GAGVSQTPSNKVTEKGKYVELRCDPISGHTALYWYRQSLGQGPEFLIYFQGTGAADDSGLPNDRFFAVRPEGSVSTLKIQRTERGDSAVYLCASSLLAGVEQFFGPGTRLTVL.

This chain connects TRBV19 to TRBJ1-3; TRBD1 might be the D (6 bases). V was clipped by 5 bases and J by 8 bases, with 13 bases between them. The germline CDR1 and CDR2 sequences are LNHDA and SQIVND (reference sequence). The CDR3 sequence is 13 residues long. The CDR3 here is CASSPNREDTIYF. CDR3 nucleotide sequence: TGTGCCAGTAGTCCGAACAGGGAAGACACCATATATTTT.

In this sample, this clone turned up once. The chain carries TRBV27 and TRBJ2-2, with TRBD1 matching over 8 bases. CDR1 is MNHEY, CDR2 SMNVEV, per germline (reference sequence). This CDR3 is 18 amino acids long. The V gene end was trimmed by 6 bases and the J gene end by 3 bases; junction bases not matched to a gene: 15. DNA for the CDR3: TGTGCCAGCAGCGAGGTTGCAGGGGGCGGTTTGGACACCGGGGAGCTGTTTTTT. It is translated as CASSEVAGGGLDTGELFF.

To note about this clone: A read error is the likely source, as a far larger clone sits one nucleotide away. The rearrangement uses TRBV7-9 and TRBJ2-3; the match to TRBD2 covers 10 bases. Germline V lookup: CDR1 SEHNR, CDR2 FQNEAQ (reference sequence). Trimming cost V 3 bases and J 3 bases; bases outside gene matches: 3. This CDR3 has 15 amino acids. CDR3 bases: TGTGCCAGCAGCTTGGCTAGCGGGAGTACAGATACGCAGTATTTT. Translated: CASSLASGSTDTQYF.

V is TRBV6-1 and J is TRBJ1-1; 9 bases fit TRBD1. The CDR3 loop spans 15 amino acids. Germline V lookup: CDR1 MNHNS, CDR2 SASEGT. Germline trimming cut 4 bases from V and 6 bases from J; bases unmatched to any gene: 9. The CDR3 spells CASSATGTGIAEAFF. The CDR3 nucleotides read TGTGCCAGCAGTGCCACCGGGACAGGGATAGCTGAAGCTTTCTTT.

The genes are TRBV3-1 (or the pseudogene TRBV3-2) and TRBJ1-2, with 7 bases that match TRBD1. V lost 8 bases, J lost 4 bases, and 1 base stayed unmatched. This CDR3 contains 11 residues. Germline assignment: CDR1 LGHDT and CDR2 YNNKEL (reference sequence). Here the CDR3 DNA reads TGTGCCAGCGGGACAGCCTATGGCTACACCTTC. Amino acids: CASGTAYGYTF.

The rearrangement uses TRBV18 and TRBJ2-5; the match to TRBD1 covers 7 bases. In germline, CDR1 is KGHSH, CDR2 LQKENI. V shed 3 bases and J 4 bases; nucleotides not matched to a gene: 5. The CDR3 has 14 residues. The CDR3 protein is CASSPTGSGETQYF. CDR3 coding DNA: TGTGCCAGCTCACCGACAGGGTCAGGAGAGACCCAGTACTTC.

J is TRBJ2-1 and V is TRBV9; a weak D match, TRBD1 (5 bases). This CDR3 has 15 amino acids. Trimming took off 2 bases at V and 5 bases at J, with 14 bases between the two ends. Per germline, CDR1 SGDLS and CDR2 YYNGEE. The CDR3: CASSVAPTADNEQFF. Here the CDR3 DNA reads TGTGCCAGCAGCGTGGCGCCGACAGCAGACAATGAGCAGTTCTTC.

The gene calls are TRBV4-1 and TRBJ2-1, with 8 bases that match TRBD2. Trimming took 6 bases from V and 4 from J; bases not matched to a gene: 8. This CDR3 comprises 15 residues. From germline, CDR1 is MGHRA and CDR2 YSYEKL. CDR3 sequence reads: CASRETSVHYNEQFF. CDR3 nucleotide sequence: TGCGCCAGCAGAGAGACTAGCGTCCATTACAATGAGCAGTTCTTC.

V gene TRBV5-1 combines with J gene TRBJ1-1, with 12 bases lining up with TRBD1. The CDR3 is 17 amino acids. The germline gives CDR1 SGHRS, CDR2 YFSETQ. V shed 3 bases and J 3 bases; nucleotides not matched to a gene: 9. The CDR3 nucleotides are TGCGCCAGCAGCTCCGGGACAGGGGGCGAGATGGACACTGAAGCTTTCTTT. Translation: CASSSGTGGEMDTEAFF.

The V gene is TRBV19, the J gene TRBJ2-1; D may be TRBD2 (5 bases). V shed 5 bases and J shed 0 bases, with 11 bases lying between them. CDR3 length equals 15 residues. Germline-derived CDR1 and CDR2 are LNHDA and SQIVND (reference sequence). CDR3 sequence (DNA): TGTGCCAGTAGTGAACGGGGTTACTCCTACAATGAGCAGTTCTTC. Protein: CASSERGYSYNEQFF.

CDR3 sequence reads: CASSPGAMNTEAFF. The DNA for the CDR3 is TGTGCCAGCTCACCAGGGGCGATGAACACTGAAGCTTTCTTT. This rearrangement joins TRBV18 to TRBJ1-1; a possible D gene is TRBD1 (5 bases). Germline-derived CDR1 and CDR2 are KGHSH and LQKENI. This CDR3 contains 14 residues. V was trimmed by 2 bases and J by 0 bases, leaving 7 bases between them.

This sequence joins TRBV2 and TRBJ1-2, with TRBD1 matching 7 bases. The length of the CDR3 is 13 residues. V shed 7 bases, J shed 3 bases, and the junction held 5 bases outside the gene matches. Germline V gene data show CDR1 as SNHLY and CDR2 as FYNNEI. CDR3 DNA: TGTGCCAGCACCAGGGACAGATACTATGGCTACACCTTC. Protein product: CASTRDRYYGYTF.

The V gene is TRBV4-2, the J gene TRBJ2-4, with 7 nucleotides matching TRBD2. The CDR3 sequence is 17 residues long. CDR1 and CDR2 from the germline V gene are LGHNA and YNFKEQ. Trimming cost V 1 base and J 2 bases; bases outside gene matches: 8. In DNA, the CDR3 is TGTGCCAGCAGCCAAGGGGGCGGGAGCGGATCCAAAAACATTCAGTACTTC. Its translation is CASSQGGGSGSKNIQYF.

The chain uses TRBV28 and TRBJ1-3; 12 bases line up with TRBD1. Per the germline V gene, CDR1 is MDHEN and CDR2 is SYDVKM. The CDR3 has 20 residues. The junction had 13 bases not matched to a gene; V was cut back by 4 bases and J by 0 bases. The CDR3 spells CASSSPPGQGAVSSGNTIYF. The DNA of the CDR3 is TGTGCCAGCAGTTCTCCCCCGGGACAGGGGGCTGTCAGCTCTGGAAACACCATATATTTT.

This clone was seen just once. V is TRBV6-5 and J is TRBJ1-4; TRBD1 aligns across 9 bases. Germline V gene lookup returns CDR1 MNHEY and CDR2 SVGAGI. The length of the CDR3 is 13 residues. The ends lost 8 bases at V and 8 bases at J; junction bases unmatched: 6. The CDR3 coding sequence is TGTGCCAGCGCTTCGACAGGGGGAGAAAAACTGTTTTTT. It codes for CASASTGGEKLFF.